These 21 T cell receptor beta chains were all obtained from the same sample, sequenced in a study of blood T cell repertoires in COVID-19. Some clones are missing from TCRdb's copy, which holds only in-frame ones; the method was immunoSEQ multiplex PCR. The sample records about 130,000 clones, 60% to 80% being singletons. The sample was peripheral blood. The origin of the receptors is a man aged 80 or over with COVID-19, enrolled during active disease.

The chain joins TRBV6-2 or TRBV6-3 to TRBJ2-2, with 7 bases aligning to TRBD2. This CDR3 is built from 15 residues. J was trimmed by 7 bases and V by 5 bases; bases with no gene match: 10. Germline V gene data show CDR1 as MNHEY and CDR2 as SVGEGT. CDR3 region: CASSDPTSVHGELFF. As DNA, the CDR3 is TGTGCCAGCAGTGACCCTACTAGCGTCCACGGGGAGCTGTTTTTT.

The rearrangement joins TRBV7-9 to TRBJ2-1, with D possibly TRBD2 on 5 matching bases. This CDR3 contains 15 residues. Germline lookup yields CDR1 SEHNR and CDR2 FQNEAQ (reference sequence). Trimming left V 6 bases short and J 7 bases short, with 19 bases between. Here the CDR3 reads CASSPQASSANEQFF. As DNA, the CDR3 is TGTGCCAGCAGTCCCCAGGCTAGCTCGGCGAATGAGCAGTTCTTC.

V usage is TRBV19 and J usage is TRBJ2-7; no clear D gene. This CDR3 is 16 amino acids long. The V gene's germline CDR1 is LNHDA and CDR2 SQIVND (reference sequence). Trimming left V 4 bases short and J 0 bases short, with 16 bases between. CDR3 nucleotides: TGTGCCAGTAGTAATCTTGGCGGTCGGAGCTCCTACGAGCAGTACTTC. It yields the protein CASSNLGGRSSYEQYF.

This clone was recorded once. This chain joins TRBV6-5 and TRBJ1-1; D is perhaps TRBD1 (6 bases). The germline V and J ends were trimmed by 2 bases and 8 bases, with 12 bases remaining between them. CDR1 is MNHEY and CDR2 is SVGAGI in the germline V gene. The length of the CDR3 is 13 residues. CDR3 DNA: TGTGCCAGCAGTTACCCGGGGACATTCGAAGCTTTCTTT. This gives the protein CASSYPGTFEAFF.

V and J are TRBV7-3 and TRBJ2-1; TRBD2 might be the D (6 bases). V lost 3 bases, J lost 3 bases, and 9 bases lay in between. There are 14 residues in the CDR3. CDR1 is SGHTA, CDR2 FQGTGA, per germline. The CDR3 bases are TGTGCCAGCAGCTTCGGGGGACTCTACAATGAGCAGTTCTTC. Protein sequence: CASSFGGLYNEQFF. The full variable domain, with the rest looked up from reference TRBV7-3 and TRBJ2-1, is GAGVSQTPSNKVTEKGKYVELRCDPISGHTALYWYRQSLGQGPEFLIYFQGTGAADDSGLPNDRFFAVRPEGSVSTLKIQRTERGDSAVYLCASSFGGLYNEQFFGPGTRLTVL.

This clone was observed a handful of times. The genes are TRBV5-4 and TRBJ1-6; D uncertain. CDR3 size: 15 residues. Germline V CDR1 and CDR2: SGHNT, YYREEE (reference sequence). The germline V and J ends were trimmed by 1 base and 10 bases, with 15 bases remaining between them. The CDR3 bases are TGTGCCAGCAGCTTGCCTGAGGGATCAGGATCACCCCTCCACTTT. It is translated as CASSLPEGSGSPLHF.

This chain links TRBV19 with TRBJ2-1; TRBD2 matches 8 bases. Per germline, CDR1 LNHDA and CDR2 SQIVND (reference sequence). The CDR3 totals 19 residues. V was pared by 5 bases and J by 2 bases, with 17 bases of the junction left unmatched. As DNA, the CDR3 is TGTGCCAGTAGTCTACCCCACATAAGACTAGCGAGACCCTACAATGAGCAGTTCTTC. It translates to CASSLPHIRLARPYNEQFF. The complete variable domain, with remaining parts taken from reference TRBV19 and TRBJ2-1, reads DGGITQSPKYLFRKEGQNVTLSCEQNLNHDAMYWYRQDPGQGLRLIYYSQIVNDFQKGDIAEGYSVSREKKESFPLTVTSAQKNPTAFYLCASSLPHIRLARPYNEQFFGPGTRLTVL.

This clone was counted a few times. This chain links TRBV11-2 with TRBJ2-1, with 8 positions matching TRBD1. The CDR3 extends over 18 amino acids. The junction had 19 bases not matched to a gene; V was cut back by 8 bases and J by 4 bases. Germline CDR1 reads SGHAT; CDR2 reads FQNNGV. The CDR3 DNA sequence: TGTGCCAGCTCGAGAAGGGTTGACCGGGACAGGCCTTACAATGAGCAGTTCTTC. It codes for CASSRRVDRDRPYNEQFF.

About this clone: An end of the junction differs from the germline gene, which may be a read error. The CDR3 loop is CAGSDWTGSRSPLHF. As DNA, the CDR3 is TGTGCCGGCAGTGATTGGACAGGGAGTAGGTCACCCCTCCACTTT. This chain joins TRBV27 and TRBJ1-6; TRBD1 matches at 8 bases. The CDR3 loop spans 15 amino acids. CDR1 and CDR2 (germline): MNHEY, SMNVEV (reference sequence).

V usage is TRBV6-5 and J usage is TRBJ2-3; D may be TRBD2 (5 bases). Germline lookup yields CDR1 MNHEY and CDR2 SVGAGI. The CDR3 runs 14 residues. Between the trimmed V and J ends, which lost 7 bases and 2 bases, there was a span of 13 bases. This chain's CDR3 is CASISYGDTDTQYF. The CDR3 DNA is TGTGCCAGCATCTCATACGGGGACACAGATACGCAGTATTTT.

The rearrangement joins TRBV5-1 to TRBJ1-4; maybe TRBD1 (5 bases). Germline V lookup: CDR1 SGHRS, CDR2 YFSETQ. There are 15 residues in the CDR3. Between the trimmed V and J ends, which lost 6 bases and 3 bases, there was a span of 15 bases. This CDR3 reads CASTREFRANEKLFF. CDR3 bases: TGCGCCAGCACCCGAGAGTTCAGGGCTAATGAAAAACTGTTTTTT. The whole variable domain, remainder taken from reference TRBV5-1 and TRBJ1-4, is KAGVTQTPRYLIKTRGQQVTLSCSPISGHRSVSWYQQTPGQGLQFLFEYFSETQRNKGNFPGRFSGRQFSNSRSEMNVSTLELGDSALYLCASTREFRANEKLFFGSGTQLSVL.

The chain is built from TRBV6-5 and TRBJ2-7; TRBD2 matches at 8 bases. CDR1 MNHEY and CDR2 SVGAGI come from the germline V gene. With 6 bases clipped from V and 1 base from J, the junction kept 8 bases outside the gene matches. This CDR3 spans 15 amino acids. CDR3 nucleotides: TGTGCCAGCAGAAGAGCGGGGGACGGTTCCTACGAGCAGTACTTC. Translated: CASRRAGDGSYEQYF.

V gene TRBV6-2 or TRBV6-3 combines with J gene TRBJ2-7; 8 bases fit TRBD2. The ends lost 2 bases at V and 3 bases at J; junction bases unmatched: 6. The V gene's germline CDR1 is MNHEY and CDR2 SVGEGT. The CDR3 is made up of 15 amino acids. The DNA of the CDR3 is TGTGCCAGCAGTTACCCGACTAGCGCGGACTACGAGCAGTACTTC. Its protein product is CASSYPTSADYEQYF.

The chain recombines TRBV7-9 with TRBJ2-2; TRBD2 matches 10 bases. Germline CDR1 reads SEHNR; CDR2 reads FQNEAQ (reference sequence). Losses at the gene ends were 0 bases for V and 5 bases for J; bases not matched to a gene: 6. The CDR3 consists of 17 residues. CDR3 protein: CASSLAPSGSLTGELFF. For the CDR3, the DNA is TGTGCCAGCAGCTTAGCGCCTAGCGGGAGTCTTACCGGGGAGCTGTTTTTT.

CDR3 in DNA: TGTGCCAGCAGCCCAAGACACTACACCGGGGAGCTGTTTTTT. Translating gives CASSPRHYTGELFF. The chain uses TRBV9 and TRBJ2-2; D is ambiguous. CDR3 length equals 14 residues. V was pared by 4 bases and J by 3 bases, with 10 bases between. The germline CDR1 and CDR2 sequences are SGDLS and YYNGEE.

V is TRBV7-3 and J is TRBJ2-1; 7 nucleotides agree with TRBD1. CDR3 length equals 17 residues. The junction had 19 bases not matched to a gene; V was cut back by 2 bases and J by 12 bases. Looked up from germline, CDR1 is SGHTA and CDR2 is FQGTGA. CDR3 sequence (DNA): TGTGCCAGCAGCTTATACCCCCCCGTGACAGGGAATTCGAGGCAGTTCTTC. Encoded protein: CASSLYPPVTGNSRQFF.

The chain couples TRBV11-1 to TRBJ1-2, with D possibly being TRBD1 (5 bases). This CDR3 has 13 amino acids. V was shortened by 3 bases and J by 4 bases, with 9 bases between the two germline ends. From germline, CDR1 is SGHAT and CDR2 FQDESV (reference sequence). CDR3 nucleotide sequence: TGTGCCAGCAGCTTGGGAGGGGCCTATGGCTACACCTTC. Its protein is CASSLGGAYGYTF.

J is TRBJ2-5 and V is TRBV3-1 (or the pseudogene TRBV3-2), with 7 bases aligning to TRBD2. J was trimmed by 3 bases and V by 3 bases; bases with no gene match: 4. The CDR3 totals 14 residues. The germline V gene encodes CDR1 LGHDT and CDR2 YNNKEL (reference sequence). CDR3 sequence: CASSHGAGEETQYF. For the CDR3, the DNA is TGTGCCAGCAGCCATGGGGCGGGAGAAGAGACCCAGTACTTC.

This rearrangement joins TRBV5-4 to TRBJ2-6; no reliable D call. Between the trimmed V and J ends, which lost 0 bases and 1 base, there was a span of 5 bases. From germline, CDR1 is SGHNT and CDR2 YYREEE (reference sequence). The CDR3 spans 15 residues. CDR3 nucleotides: TGTGCCAGCAGCTTGGATCAGTCTGGGGCCAACGTCCTGACTTTC. Protein product: CASSLDQSGANVLTF.

This clone was detected only once. V usage is TRBV5-4 and J usage is TRBJ2-2, with D possibly TRBD2 on 5 matching bases. CDR3 length: 15 amino acids. Germline assignment: CDR1 SGHNT and CDR2 YYREEE (reference sequence). V was pared by 0 bases and J by 4 bases, with 10 bases between. Written as DNA, the CDR3 is TGTGCCAGCAGCTTGGACGGGAAAGGCACCGGGGAGCTGTTTTTT. It translates to CASSLDGKGTGELFF.

Only a few counts were recorded for this clone. V is TRBV19 and J is TRBJ2-7; 12 bases are a match to TRBD2. This CDR3 is 18 amino acids long. The germline V gene has CDR1 LNHDA and CDR2 SQIVND (reference sequence). V shed 5 bases and J 4 bases; nucleotides not matched to a gene: 15. CDR3 DNA sequence: TGTGCCAGTAGTTCCTCCGGGACTAGCGGGTCCCTCGGGTACGAGCAGTACTTC. Its protein product is CASSSSGTSGSLGYEQYF.